The clone carrying this T cell receptor (beta chain) was counted once. Synthetic TCR analog templates were spiked into all PCRs individually. Data came from immunoSEQ multiplex PCR; TCRdb stores just in-frame clones and leaves some out. This table holds about 88,000 clones, roughly nine tenths found once. This specimen comes from a study of PD-L1 blockade in urothelial cancer. Looked up from germline, CDR1 is MNHNS and CDR2 is SASEGT. V was pared by 1 base and J by 0 bases, with 6 bases between. The CDR3 sequence is 14 residues long. Sample: PBMCs, taken around atezolizumab (anti-PD-L1) treatment. This sequence originates from a man aged 55 to 70 with urothelial cancer. The chain joins TRBV6-1 to TRBJ1-2; D gene uncertain. CDR3 nucleotides: TGTGCCAGCAGTGAAGTCCCAGCTAACTATGGCTACACCTTC. This gives the protein CASSEVPANYGYTF.